A selection of T cell receptor beta chains follows, all from one sample in a study of blood T cells in healthy people across ages. A single record per CDR3 protein comes from TCRdb applying MiXCR to the 5' RACE reads. In the table there are some 1.4 million distinct CDR3 sequences, approximately 42% of which are singletons. Specimen: blood. These receptors came from a young woman in good health. Each CDR3 is given with its conserved first and last residue. D genes are given only for firm matches. Clone size is not always given. Where it is, it says once, few, many or a class for expanded clones.

CDR3aa: CASSQLAGNRETQYF
CDR3nt: TGCGCCAGCAGCCAACTAGCGGGGAACCGGGAGACCCAGTACTTC
d_gene: TRBD2
abundance: NA
j_gene: TRBJ2-5
v_gene: TRBV5-1

CDR3aa: CAIMTGYNYGYTF
CDR3nt: TGTGCCATCATGACAGGGTATAACTATGGCTACACCTTC
d_gene: TRBD1
abundance: NA
j_gene: TRBJ1-2
v_gene: TRBV10-3

CDR3aa: CASSWWGGSYNEQFF
CDR3nt: TGCGCCAGCAGCTGGTGGGGGGGCTCCTACAATGAGCAGTTCTTC
d_gene: TRBD2
abundance: NA
j_gene: TRBJ2-1
v_gene: TRBV5-1

CDR3aa: CASSSRTGSSYNSPLHF
CDR3nt: TGTGCCAGCAGCTCCCGGACAGGGAGCTCCTATAATTCACCCCTCCACTTT
d_gene: TRBD1
abundance: NA
j_gene: TRBJ1-6
v_gene: TRBV7-2

CDR3aa: CAWSGAISYYGYTF
CDR3nt: TGTGCCTGGAGTGGGGCCATTTCTTACTATGGCTACACCTTC
d_gene: NA
abundance: NA
j_gene: TRBJ1-2
v_gene: TRBV30

CDR3aa: CASSSRVGGGTDTQYF
CDR3nt: TGTGCCAGCAGCTCTCGCGTCGGGGGAGGAACAGATACGCAGTATTTT
d_gene: NA
abundance: NA
j_gene: TRBJ2-3
v_gene: TRBV11-1

CDR3aa: CASSQVRGTYNEQFF
CDR3nt: TGTGCCAGCAGCCAAGTTCGGGGGACCTACAATGAGCAGTTCTTC
d_gene: NA
abundance: NA
j_gene: TRBJ2-1
v_gene: TRBV4-2

CDR3aa: CASTPGGYLYNEQYF
CDR3nt: TGTGCCAGCACCCCAGGGGGATACTTATACAATGAGCAGTACTTC
d_gene: TRBD1
abundance: once
j_gene: TRBJ2-7
v_gene: TRBV11-2

CDR3aa: CASSRRTSGSSTDTQYF
CDR3nt: TGTGCCAGCAGCCGCCGGACTAGCGGGAGTAGTACAGATACGCAGTATTTT
d_gene: TRBD2
abundance: NA
j_gene: TRBJ2-3
v_gene: TRBV14

CDR3aa: CASSLVAAVAYEQYF
CDR3nt: TGTGCCAGCAGCTTAGTAGCGGCCGTAGCCTACGAGCAGTACTTC
d_gene: NA
abundance: few
j_gene: TRBJ2-7
v_gene: TRBV7-2

CDR3aa: CASSVEGSGSSGELFF
CDR3nt: TGTGCCAGCAGCGTAGAAGGTAGCGGGAGTTCCGGGGAGCTGTTTTTT
d_gene: TRBD2
abundance: few
j_gene: TRBJ2-2
v_gene: TRBV9

CDR3aa: CSAIRRINEQFF
CDR3nt: TGCAGTGCCATCCGCCGGATAAATGAGCAGTTCTTC
d_gene: NA
abundance: NA
j_gene: TRBJ2-1
v_gene: TRBV20-1

CDR3aa: CASSRRGGNEQYF
CDR3nt: TGTGCCAGCAGCCGGCGGGGGGGCAATGAGCAGTACTTC
d_gene: TRBD2
abundance: NA
j_gene: TRBJ2-5
v_gene: TRBV7-2

CDR3aa: CASSKEGDRGVPDTQYF
CDR3nt: TGTGCCAGCAGCAAAGAGGGGGACAGGGGGGTACCAGATACGCAGTATTTT
d_gene: NA
abundance: NA
j_gene: TRBJ2-3
v_gene: TRBV21-1

CDR3aa: CASSFPLAKNIQYF
CDR3nt: TGTGCCAGCAGTTTTCCCCTAGCCAAAAACATTCAGTACTTC
d_gene: NA
abundance: few
j_gene: TRBJ2-4
v_gene: TRBV12-3/TRBV12-4

CDR3aa: CASSQSQGGAVSGYTF
CDR3nt: TGCGCCAGCAGCCAATCCCAGGGAGGCGCAGTGTCCGGCTACACCTTC
d_gene: NA
abundance: NA
j_gene: TRBJ1-2
v_gene: TRBV4-1

CDR3aa: CSVEARLAATTDTQYF
CDR3nt: TGCAGCGTTGAAGCCCGACTAGCGGCCACCACAGATACGCAGTATTTT
d_gene: TRBD2
abundance: many
j_gene: TRBJ2-3
v_gene: TRBV29-1

CDR3aa: CASTPPEDTGELFF
CDR3nt: TGTGCCAGCACGCCGCCAGAGGACACCGGGGAGCTGTTTTTT
d_gene: NA
abundance: NA
j_gene: TRBJ2-2
v_gene: TRBV3-1

CDR3aa: CASSLGTSNNEQYF
CDR3nt: TGTGCCAGCTCACTTGGGACGTCTAACAATGAGCAGTACTTC
d_gene: NA
abundance: NA
j_gene: TRBJ2-7
v_gene: TRBV18

CDR3aa: CSARVRGQGLSPLHF
CDR3nt: TGCAGTGCTAGAGTTCGGGGACAGGGACTCTCACCCCTCCACTTT
d_gene: TRBD1
abundance: NA
j_gene: TRBJ1-6
v_gene: TRBV20-1

CDR3aa: CASRNEGTARDTEAFF
CDR3nt: TGTGCCAGCAGGAATGAGGGGACAGCACGCGACACTGAAGCTTTCTTT
d_gene: TRBD1
abundance: NA
j_gene: TRBJ1-1
v_gene: TRBV12-3/TRBV12-4

CDR3aa: CASSLLGLTYEQYF
CDR3nt: TGTGCCAGCAGCCTCCTCGGTCTTACCTACGAGCAGTACTTC
d_gene: NA
abundance: NA
j_gene: TRBJ2-7
v_gene: TRBV3-1

CDR3aa: CASSHYTNTEAFF
CDR3nt: TGCGCCAGCAGCCACTACACGAACACTGAAGCTTTCTTT
d_gene: NA
abundance: NA
j_gene: TRBJ1-1
v_gene: TRBV5-1

CDR3aa: CASSQPGLKETQYF
CDR3nt: TGCGCCAGCAGCCAACCGGGGTTGAAAGAGACCCAGTACTTC
d_gene: NA
abundance: many
j_gene: TRBJ2-5
v_gene: TRBV4-1

CDR3aa: CSVNYPTGTDEQYF
CDR3nt: TGCAGTGTTAACTACCCAACCGGGACAGACGAGCAGTACTTC
d_gene: TRBD1
abundance: few
j_gene: TRBJ2-7
v_gene: TRBV20-1

CDR3aa: CASSLYTLGTSGRTEQYF
CDR3nt: TGTGCCAGCAGTTTATACACCCTCGGGACTAGCGGGAGAACTGAGCAGTACTTC
d_gene: TRBD2
abundance: few
j_gene: TRBJ2-7
v_gene: TRBV27

CDR3aa: CASSLQPGQGSYNEQFF
CDR3nt: TGTGCCAGCAGCCTCCAACCGGGACAGGGTTCCTACAATGAGCAGTTCTTC
d_gene: TRBD1
abundance: few
j_gene: TRBJ2-1
v_gene: TRBV7-6

CDR3aa: CASKIANQPQHF
CDR3nt: TGTGCCAGCAAGATAGCAAACCAGCCCCAGCATTTT
d_gene: NA
abundance: NA
j_gene: TRBJ1-5
v_gene: TRBV2

CDR3aa: CSAPGSPSYNEQFF
CDR3nt: TGCAGTGCCCCCGGCTCGCCCTCCTACAATGAGCAGTTCTTC
d_gene: NA
abundance: NA
j_gene: TRBJ2-1
v_gene: TRBV20-1

CDR3aa: CASSPDGERPYNEQFF
CDR3nt: TGTGCCAGCAGCCCCGACGGCGAGCGACCCTACAATGAGCAGTTCTTC
d_gene: NA
abundance: NA
j_gene: TRBJ2-1
v_gene: TRBV7-2

CDR3aa: CSARTSGGDYYNEQYF
CDR3nt: TGCAGTGCCAGAACTAGCGGGGGGGATTACTACAATGAGCAGTACTTC
d_gene: TRBD2
abundance: NA
j_gene: TRBJ2-7
v_gene: TRBV20-1

CDR3aa: CASSRSGSTHNEQFF
CDR3nt: TGTGCCAGCAGCCGTAGCGGGAGTACCCACAATGAGCAGTTCTTC
d_gene: TRBD2
abundance: NA
j_gene: TRBJ2-1
v_gene: TRBV3-1

CDR3aa: CASGEAETSGYRTQYF
CDR3nt: TGTGCCAGCGGTGAAGCAGAGACTAGCGGGTACCGGACCCAGTACTTC
d_gene: TRBD2
abundance: NA
j_gene: TRBJ2-5
v_gene: TRBV6-1

CDR3aa: CASSYERAPSYNEQFF
CDR3nt: TGTGCCAGCAGTTACGAGCGGGCCCCCTCCTACAATGAGCAGTTCTTC
d_gene: NA
abundance: NA
j_gene: TRBJ2-1
v_gene: TRBV6-7

CDR3aa: CSAKEGRPFLKAGKPLHF
CDR3nt: TGCAGTGCTAAGGAAGGACGGCCCTTCCTTAAAGCCGGAAAACCCCTCCACTTT
d_gene: NA
abundance: few
j_gene: TRBJ1-6
v_gene: TRBV20-1

CDR3aa: CASSPPVASGGDTDTQYF
CDR3nt: TGTGCCAGCAGCCCCCCGGTCGCTAGCGGGGGGGACACAGATACGCAGTATTTT
d_gene: TRBD2
abundance: NA
j_gene: TRBJ2-3
v_gene: TRBV7-9

CDR3aa: CASSLSGLAGDEQYF
CDR3nt: TGTGCCAGCAGTTTATCGGGACTAGCGGGGGACGAGCAGTACTTC
d_gene: TRBD2
abundance: NA
j_gene: TRBJ2-7
v_gene: TRBV27

CDR3aa: CASSERGLWDEQFF
CDR3nt: TGTGCCAGCAGTGAGAGGGGCCTGTGGGATGAGCAGTTCTTC
d_gene: NA
abundance: NA
j_gene: TRBJ2-1
v_gene: TRBV2

CDR3aa: CTSSREASGKGEQFF
CDR3nt: TGTACCAGCAGCCGGGAGGCTAGCGGGAAGGGTGAGCAGTTCTTC
d_gene: TRBD2
abundance: NA
j_gene: TRBJ2-1
v_gene: TRBV3-1

CDR3aa: CASSLGAGGLYYEQYF
CDR3nt: TGTGCCAGCAGCTTAGGTGCGGGGGGCCTATACTACGAGCAGTACTTC
d_gene: TRBD2
abundance: NA
j_gene: TRBJ2-7
v_gene: TRBV7-2

CDR3aa: CASRYRDDNSYEQYF
CDR3nt: TGTGCCAGCAGGTATAGGGACGACAACTCCTACGAGCAGTACTTC
d_gene: NA
abundance: many
j_gene: TRBJ2-7
v_gene: TRBV6-6

CDR3aa: CSARSPTRDEQYF
CDR3nt: TGCAGTGCTAGATCCCCTACAAGGGACGAGCAGTACTTC
d_gene: NA
abundance: NA
j_gene: TRBJ2-7
v_gene: TRBV20-1

CDR3aa: CATGWASGHNEQFF
CDR3nt: TGTGCCACCGGATGGGCTAGCGGACACAATGAGCAGTTCTTC
d_gene: TRBD2
abundance: few
j_gene: TRBJ2-1
v_gene: TRBV10-3

CDR3aa: CASSSTSGMTYEQYF
CDR3nt: TGTGCCAGCAGCTCAACTAGCGGGATGACCTACGAGCAGTACTTC
d_gene: TRBD2
abundance: NA
j_gene: TRBJ2-7
v_gene: TRBV7-9

CDR3aa: CSETTGGETQYF
CDR3nt: TGCAGCGAGACGACAGGGGGCGAGACCCAGTACTTC
d_gene: TRBD1
abundance: NA
j_gene: TRBJ2-5
v_gene: TRBV29-1

CDR3aa: CASRAEDEQFF
CDR3nt: TGCGCCAGCAGAGCCGAGGATGAGCAGTTCTTC
d_gene: NA
abundance: NA
j_gene: TRBJ2-1
v_gene: TRBV4-1

CDR3aa: CASSLDRQYF
CDR3nt: TGTGCCAGCAGCCTAGATAGGCAGTACTTC
d_gene: NA
abundance: NA
j_gene: TRBJ2-5
v_gene: TRBV7-9

CDR3aa: CASSYGGTGSSGSNVLTF
CDR3nt: TGTGCCAGCAGTTACGGAGGGACAGGATCCTCTGGGTCCAACGTCCTGACTTTC
d_gene: TRBD1
abundance: NA
j_gene: TRBJ2-6
v_gene: TRBV6-5

CDR3aa: CASSFAGPPIYNEQFF
CDR3nt: TGCGCCAGCAGCTTTGCGGGACCCCCTATCTACAATGAGCAGTTCTTC
d_gene: NA
abundance: few
j_gene: TRBJ2-1
v_gene: TRBV5-1

CDR3aa: CSAHASGGFDEQFF
CDR3nt: TGCAGTGCTCACGCTAGCGGGGGGTTTGATGAGCAGTTCTTC
d_gene: TRBD2
abundance: NA
j_gene: TRBJ2-1
v_gene: TRBV20-1